This TCR beta chain was profiled in a study of vaccination and CD4 T cells after COVID-19. The Oncomine TCR Beta short-read assay generated sequence data from the DNA of cultured CD4+ T cells. TCRdb recomputed calls from the PCR reads with MiXCR, one row per CDR3 protein. Of roughly 20,000 distinct CDR3 sequences in the sample, approximately 40% are singletons; the top ten hold roughly 6.2%. The treatment here: roughly ten-day PBMC culture with coronavirus spike peptide pools or control peptides (ViraFEST assay). For ViraFEST, peptide pools expanded antigen-specific T cells, after which the TCRs were sequenced. CDR1 is MNHEY, CDR2 SVGAGI, per germline. V gave up 6 bases and J gave up 5 bases, with 14 bases separating them. This CDR3 region has 15 residues. Of note for this clonotype: Its specificity is not known.

This chain links TRBV6-5 with TRBJ1-6; D may be TRBD1 (5 bases). The input for sequencing was CD4+ T cells from blood, cultured in vitro, taken before SARS-CoV-2 vaccination. The clonotype was recovered from a human donor who had recovered from COVID-19. CDR3 residues: CASRYRDGHNSPLHF. The CDR3 DNA follows: TGTGCCAGCAGATACCGGGACGGACATAATTCACCCCTCCACTTT.